This TCR beta chain came from a study of T-cell reconstitution after alpha-beta-depleted transplantation in children. Whole-study results and caveats: Surviving recipient cells, namely T cells and thymic progenitors, were the source of high day-60 TCRbeta diversity in some patients. The origin of alpha-beta T cells about two months after transplant was reportedly several hundred expanded graft clones. When one year had passed after transplant, most T-cell counts and diversity came from newly produced T cells.

Comments on this clonotype: What it binds is not known.

It was with unique molecular identifiers that the TCRbeta library was prepared. TCRdb analysed the PCR reads with MiXCR anew, one entry per CDR3 protein. The sample holds fewer than 750,000 distinct CDR3 sequences, roughly a quarter seen once. Trimming pared 1 base from V and 0 bases from J, leaving 16 bases between. The CDR3 covers 18 residues. Germline-derived CDR1 and CDR2 are SGHAT and FQNNGV. The input for sequencing was PBMCs, taken before TCRalphabeta/CD19-depleted stem cell transplant. The V and J genes are TRBV11-2 and TRBJ1-5; a possible D gene is TRBD1 (6 bases). This sequence was found in a boy younger than two with Wiskott-Aldrich syndrome, due to receive a stem cell transplant. CDR3 in DNA: TGTGCCAGCAGCTTAGGGGGGGGCACGGGATATAGCAATCAGCCCCAGCATTTT. This gives the protein CASSLGGGTGYSNQPQHF. The whole variable domain, filled in from reference TRBV11-2 and TRBJ1-5, reads EAGVAQSPRYKIIEKRQSVAFWCNPISGHATLYWYQQILGQGPKLLIQFQNNGVVDDSQLPKDRFSAERLKGVDSTLKIQPAKLEDSAVYLCASSLGGGTGYSNQPQHFGDGTRLSIL.